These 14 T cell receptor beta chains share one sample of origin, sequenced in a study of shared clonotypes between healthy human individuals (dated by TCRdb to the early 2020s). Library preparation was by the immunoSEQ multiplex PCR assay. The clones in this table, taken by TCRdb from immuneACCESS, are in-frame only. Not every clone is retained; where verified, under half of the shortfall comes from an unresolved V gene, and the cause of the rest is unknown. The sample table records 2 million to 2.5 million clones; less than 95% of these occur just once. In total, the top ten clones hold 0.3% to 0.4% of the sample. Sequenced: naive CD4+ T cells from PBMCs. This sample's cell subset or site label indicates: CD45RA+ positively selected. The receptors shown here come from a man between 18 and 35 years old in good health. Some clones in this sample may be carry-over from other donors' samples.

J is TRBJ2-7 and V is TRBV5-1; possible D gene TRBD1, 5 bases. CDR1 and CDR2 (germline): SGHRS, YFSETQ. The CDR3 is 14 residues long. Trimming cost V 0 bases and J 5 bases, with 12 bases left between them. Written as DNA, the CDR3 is TGCGCCAGCAGCTTGGTGCAGGGTCGGGACGAGCAGTACTTC. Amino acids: CASSLVQGRDEQYF.

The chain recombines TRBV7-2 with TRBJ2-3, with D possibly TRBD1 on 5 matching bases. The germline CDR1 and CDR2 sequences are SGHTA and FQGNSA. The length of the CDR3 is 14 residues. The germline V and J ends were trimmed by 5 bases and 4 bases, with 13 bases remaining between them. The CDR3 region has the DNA TGTGCCAGCAGCCCCGAAGGGGCGGCAGATACGCAGTATTTT. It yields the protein CASSPEGAADTQYF. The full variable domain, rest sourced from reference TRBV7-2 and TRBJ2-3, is GAGVSQSPSNKVTEKGKDVELRCDPISGHTALYWYRQSLGQGLEFLIYFQGNSAPDKSGLPSDRFSAERTGGSVSTLTIQRTQQEDSAVYLCASSPEGAADTQYFGPGTRLTVL.

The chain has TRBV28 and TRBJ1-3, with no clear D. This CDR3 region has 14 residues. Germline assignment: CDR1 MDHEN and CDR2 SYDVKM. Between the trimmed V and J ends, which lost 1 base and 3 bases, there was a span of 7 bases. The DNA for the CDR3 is TGTGCCAGCAGTTTATCGACATTTGGAAACACCATATATTTT. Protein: CASSLSTFGNTIYF.

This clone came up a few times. The CDR3 DNA reads as TGTGCCAGCAGTTTTCACAGGGGTGACACTGAAGCTTTCTTT. Protein sequence: CASSFHRGDTEAFF. The J gene is TRBJ1-1, the V gene TRBV6-5, with 7 positions matching TRBD1. The CDR3 consists of 14 residues. Germline values: CDR1 MNHEY, CDR2 SVGAGI. Germline trimming cut 4 bases from V and 3 bases from J; bases unmatched to any gene: 5.

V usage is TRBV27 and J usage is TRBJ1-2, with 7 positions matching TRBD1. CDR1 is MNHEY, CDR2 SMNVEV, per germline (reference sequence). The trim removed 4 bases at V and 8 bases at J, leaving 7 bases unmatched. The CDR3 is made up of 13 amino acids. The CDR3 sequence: CASSWGRGKGYTF. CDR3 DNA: TGTGCCAGCAGTTGGGGCAGGGGGAAAGGCTACACCTTC.

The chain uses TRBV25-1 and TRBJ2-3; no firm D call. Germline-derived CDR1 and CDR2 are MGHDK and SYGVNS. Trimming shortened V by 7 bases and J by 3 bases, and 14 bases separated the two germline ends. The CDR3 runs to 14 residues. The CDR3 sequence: CASTSPGWTDTQYF. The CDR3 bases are TGTGCCAGCACCTCCCCAGGCTGGACAGATACGCAGTATTTT. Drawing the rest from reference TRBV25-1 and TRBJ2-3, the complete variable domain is EADIYQTPRYLVIGTGKKITLECSQTMGHDKMYWYQQDPGMELHLIHYSYGVNSTEKGDLSSESTVSRIRTEHFPLTLESARPSHTSQYLCASTSPGWTDTQYFGPGTRLTVL.

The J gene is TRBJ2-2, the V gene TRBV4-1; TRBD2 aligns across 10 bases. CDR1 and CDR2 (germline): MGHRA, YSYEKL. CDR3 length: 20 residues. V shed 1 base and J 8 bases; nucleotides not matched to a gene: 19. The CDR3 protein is CASSQVREGTSGIWTGELFF. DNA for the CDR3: TGCGCCAGCAGCCAAGTTCGTGAGGGTACTAGCGGGATTTGGACTGGGGAGCTGTTTTTT.

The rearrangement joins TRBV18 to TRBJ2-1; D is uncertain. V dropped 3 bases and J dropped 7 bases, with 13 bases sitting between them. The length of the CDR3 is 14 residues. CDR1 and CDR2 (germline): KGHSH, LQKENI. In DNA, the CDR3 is TGTGCCAGCTCACCTGGAGAGTGGAAGAATGAGCAGTTCTTC. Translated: CASSPGEWKNEQFF.

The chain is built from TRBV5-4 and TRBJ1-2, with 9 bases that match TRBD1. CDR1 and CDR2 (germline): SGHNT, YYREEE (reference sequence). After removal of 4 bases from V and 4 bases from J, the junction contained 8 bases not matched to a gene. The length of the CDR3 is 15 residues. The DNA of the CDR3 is TGTGCCAGCAGCCGCGACAGGGGGATCGTCTATGGCTACACCTTC. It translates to CASSRDRGIVYGYTF.

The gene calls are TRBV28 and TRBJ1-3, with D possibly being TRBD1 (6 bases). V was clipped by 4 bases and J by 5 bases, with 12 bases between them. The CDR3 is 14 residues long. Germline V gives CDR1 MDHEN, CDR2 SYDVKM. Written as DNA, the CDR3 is TGTGCCAGCAGTTCCAGGGGTGAGAGAAACACCATATATTTT. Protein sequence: CASSSRGERNTIYF.

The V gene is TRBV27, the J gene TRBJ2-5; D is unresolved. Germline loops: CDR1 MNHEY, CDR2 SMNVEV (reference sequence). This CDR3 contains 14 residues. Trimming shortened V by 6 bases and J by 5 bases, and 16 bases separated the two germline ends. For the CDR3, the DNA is TGTGCCAGCAGCTTTTCCTCCAGCAGGGAGACCCAGTACTTC. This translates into CASSFSSSRETQYF.

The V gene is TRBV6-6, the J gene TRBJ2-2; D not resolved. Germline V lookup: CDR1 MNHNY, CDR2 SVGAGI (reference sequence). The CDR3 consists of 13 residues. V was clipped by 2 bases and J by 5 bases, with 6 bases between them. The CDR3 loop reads CASSYGSTGELFF. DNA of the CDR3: TGTGCCAGCAGTTACGGGTCTACCGGGGAGCTGTTTTTT.

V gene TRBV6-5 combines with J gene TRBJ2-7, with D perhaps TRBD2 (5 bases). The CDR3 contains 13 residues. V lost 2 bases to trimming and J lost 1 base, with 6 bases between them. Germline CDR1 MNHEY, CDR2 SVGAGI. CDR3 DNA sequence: TGTGCCAGCAGTTACGAGGGATCCTACGAGCAGTACTTC. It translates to CASSYEGSYEQYF.

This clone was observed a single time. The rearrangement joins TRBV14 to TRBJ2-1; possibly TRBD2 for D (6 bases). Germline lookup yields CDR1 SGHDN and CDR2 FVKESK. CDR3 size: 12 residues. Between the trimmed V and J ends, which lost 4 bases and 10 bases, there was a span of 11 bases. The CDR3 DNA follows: TGTGCCAGCAGCCGTACTAGCACCGAGCAGTTCTTC. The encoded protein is CASSRTSTEQFF.